Listed below are T cell receptor beta chains from one sample, sequenced in a study of cytomegalovirus exposure and HLA in healthy donors. Only in-frame clones appear in the TCRdb table, and some are missing; sequencing was by immunoSEQ multiplex PCR. The sample records 200,000 to 300,000 clones, approximately 84% being singletons. Sequencing used PBMCs. The receptors stem from a woman aged 40-49 years in good health and CMV-seropositive. Both conserved end residues are part of each CDR3. A D gene is named only where the DNA matches it firmly. Size is stated for part of the rows, as once, few or many counts, or as a class when the clone is expanded.

>NA|15|TRBD1|TRBJ1-2|TRBV30
CAWSVWGQGAWGYTF
TGTGCCTGGAGTGTATGGGGTCAGGGGGCCTGGGGCTACACCTTC
>once|14|TRBD1|TRBJ1-1|TRBV29-1
CSGNTGAVNTEAFF
TGCAGCGGGAATACAGGGGCCGTGAACACTGAAGCTTTCTTT
>NA|15|NA|TRBJ2-3|TRBV5-1
CASSFAAPGTDTQYF
TGCGCCAGCAGCTTTGCAGCCCCAGGAACAGATACGCAGTATTTT
>NA|12|NA|TRBJ1-1|TRBV19
CASSPDFTEAFF
TGTGCCAGTAGTCCGGACTTTACTGAAGCTTTCTTT
>NA|16|TRBD2|TRBJ2-1|TRBV6-5
CASSYSRLAGVGEQFF
TGTGCCAGCAGTTACTCGAGGCTAGCGGGAGTAGGTGAGCAGTTCTTC
>NA|16|TRBD2|TRBJ2-7|TRBV6-6
CASSPNGLAGGYEQYF
TGTGCCAGCAGCCCTAATGGCCTAGCGGGGGGCTACGAGCAGTACTTC
>NA|14|TRBD2|TRBJ2-5|TRBV5-4
CASSSGTRQETQYF
TGTGCCAGCAGCTCCGGGACTAGACAAGAGACCCAGTACTTC
>NA|15|NA|TRBJ1-5|TRBV5-6
CASSLLGQDNQPQHF
TGTGCCAGCAGCTTGCTGGGGCAAGATAATCAGCCCCAGCATTTT
>NA|16|TRBD2|TRBJ2-7|TRBV4-2
CASSQDESSGSSEQYF
TGTGCCAGCAGCCAAGATGAGTCTAGCGGGAGCAGCGAGCAGTACTTC
>NA|15|TRBD1|TRBJ2-3|TRBV29-1
CSVELQGWASGTQYF
TGCAGCGTTGAACTACAGGGGTGGGCATCAGGTACGCAGTATTTT
>NA|15|NA|TRBJ2-1|TRBV19
CASSPGQSSYNEQFF
TGTGCCAGTAGTCCCGGACAGAGCTCCTACAATGAGCAGTTCTTC
>NA|12|NA|TRBJ2-2|TRBV6-6
CASNDRPGELFF
TGTGCCAGCAACGACAGACCCGGGGAGCTGTTTTTT
>few|12|NA|TRBJ2-1|TRBV29-1
CSVLPSYNEQFF
TGCAGCGTTCTCCCCTCCTACAATGAGCAGTTCTTC
>NA|15|NA|TRBJ1-5|TRBV6-1
CASSEAGGSNQPQHF
TGTGCCAGCAGTGAAGCTGGCGGAAGCAATCAGCCCCAGCATTTT
>NA|15|TRBD1|TRBJ1-2|TRBV28
CASSGPGTGDYGYTF
TGTGCCAGCAGTGGTCCCGGGACAGGGGACTATGGCTACACCTTC
>once|16|NA|TRBJ1-2|TRBV9
CASSVGDGQSTYGYTF
TGTGCCAGCAGCGTAGGAGACGGACAGTCGACCTATGGCTACACCTTC
>NA|16|NA|TRBJ2-2|TRBV7-2
CASSLAFLAVTGELFF
TGTGCCAGCAGCTTAGCTTTTCTAGCAGTCACCGGGGAGCTGTTTTTT
>once|11|NA|TRBJ2-5|TRBV20-1
CSAQLGETQYF
TGCAGTGCCCAGCTCGGGGAGACCCAGTACTTC
>NA|17|TRBD2|TRBJ2-5|TRBV2
CASSEASLAGGGETQYF
TGTGCCAGCAGTGAAGCGAGTCTAGCGGGAGGGGGAGAGACCCAGTACTTC
>NA|11|NA|TRBJ2-5|TRBV30
CAWSVSETQYF
TGTGCCTGGAGTGTATCGGAGACCCAGTACTTC
>NA|18|TRBD1|TRBJ1-6|TRBV15
CATANRTGGFSYNSPLHF
TGTGCCACCGCAAACCGCACAGGGGGGTTTTCCTATAATTCACCCCTCCACTTT
>NA|14|TRBD1|TRBJ2-7|TRBV7-2
CASRPGQGLGEQYF
TGTGCCAGCAGGCCGGGACAGGGGCTGGGCGAGCAGTACTTC
>NA|20|NA|TRBJ2-6|TRBV21-1
CASSPPKTSGGGSGANVLTF
TGTGCCAGCAGCCCTCCTAAAACTAGCGGGGGGGGCTCTGGGGCCAACGTCCTGACTTTC
>NA|16|TRBD1|TRBJ2-1|TRBV7-6
CASSWGGQGVYNEQFF
TGTGCCAGCAGCTGGGGGGGACAGGGGGTCTACAATGAGCAGTTCTTC
>NA|15|TRBD2|TRBJ2-7|TRBV9
CASSGSGTSGREQYF
TGTGCCAGCAGCGGGTCCGGGACTAGCGGGAGAGAGCAGTACTTC
>once|13|NA|TRBJ1-1|TRBV6-4
CASSSSGNTEAFF
TGTGCCAGCAGTAGCTCTGGGAACACTGAAGCTTTCTTT
>NA|15|NA|TRBJ2-1|TRBV4-3
CASSPLAVSYNEQFF
TGCGCCAGCAGCCCATTAGCGGTATCCTACAATGAGCAGTTCTTC